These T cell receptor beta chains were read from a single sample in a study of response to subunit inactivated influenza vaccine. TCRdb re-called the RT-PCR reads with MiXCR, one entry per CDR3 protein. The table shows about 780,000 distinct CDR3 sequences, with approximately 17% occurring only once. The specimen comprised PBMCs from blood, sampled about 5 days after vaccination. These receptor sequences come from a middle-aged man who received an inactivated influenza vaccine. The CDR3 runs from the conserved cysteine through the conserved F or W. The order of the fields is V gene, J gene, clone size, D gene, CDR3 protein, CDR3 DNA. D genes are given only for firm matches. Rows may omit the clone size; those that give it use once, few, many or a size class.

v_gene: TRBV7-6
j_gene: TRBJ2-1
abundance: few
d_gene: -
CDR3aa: CASSPGFSGSYEQFF
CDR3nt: TGTGCCAGCAGCCCTGGGTTTTCGGGATCGTATGAGCAGTTCTTC

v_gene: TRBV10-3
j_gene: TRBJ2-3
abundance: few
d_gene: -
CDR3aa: CAISPEGRRTDTQYF
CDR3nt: TGTGCCATCAGTCCTGAGGGGCGCCGAACAGATACGCAGTATTTT

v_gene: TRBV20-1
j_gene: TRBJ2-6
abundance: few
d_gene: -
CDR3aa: CSIGPPSGANVLTF
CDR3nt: TGCAGTATAGGACCGCCCTCTGGGGCCAACGTCCTGACTTTC

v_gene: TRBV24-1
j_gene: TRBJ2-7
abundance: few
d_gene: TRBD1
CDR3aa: CATSDSGTGGREQYF
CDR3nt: TGTGCCACCAGTGACTCCGGGACAGGGGGACGGGAGCAGTACTTC

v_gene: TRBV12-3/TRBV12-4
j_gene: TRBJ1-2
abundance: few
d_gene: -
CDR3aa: CASRHSPTGPGYTF
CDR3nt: TGTGCCAGCCGTCACTCTCCAACAGGGCCAGGCTACACCTTC

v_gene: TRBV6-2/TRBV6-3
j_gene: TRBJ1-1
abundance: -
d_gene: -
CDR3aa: CASIAGRFFMNTEAFF
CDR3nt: TGTGCCAGCATTGCAGGGAGGTTTTTCATGAACACTGAAGCTTTCTTT

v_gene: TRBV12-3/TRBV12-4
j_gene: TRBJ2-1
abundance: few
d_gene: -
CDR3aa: CASSTVDEQFF
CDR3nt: TGTGCCAGCAGCACTGTGGATGAGCAGTTCTTC

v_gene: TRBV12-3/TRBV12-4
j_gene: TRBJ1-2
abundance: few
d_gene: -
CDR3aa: CASSLSGAVGGYTF
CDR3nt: TGTGCCAGCAGTCTTTCTGGGGCCGTTGGGGGCTACACCTTC

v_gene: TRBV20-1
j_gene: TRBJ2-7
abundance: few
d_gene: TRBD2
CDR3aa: CSARTSVTYEQYF
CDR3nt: TGCAGTGCTAGGACTAGCGTAACCTACGAGCAGTACTTC

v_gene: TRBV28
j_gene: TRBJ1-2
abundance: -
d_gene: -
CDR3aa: CASSFFRGSRGYTF
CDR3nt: TGTGCCAGCAGTTTTTTCAGGGGTTCGCGAGGCTACACCTTC

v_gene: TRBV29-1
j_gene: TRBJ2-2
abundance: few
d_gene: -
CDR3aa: CSVDRDNTGELFF
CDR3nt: TGCAGCGTTGACAGGGATAACACCGGGGAGCTGTTTTTT

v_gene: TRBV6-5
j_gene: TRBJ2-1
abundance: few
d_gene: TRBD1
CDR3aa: CASSYSGTGGPQFF
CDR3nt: TGTGCCAGCAGTTACTCGGGGACAGGGGGCCCTCAGTTCTTC

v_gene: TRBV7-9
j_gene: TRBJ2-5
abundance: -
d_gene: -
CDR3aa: CASSLGAAPGETQYF
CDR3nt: TGTGCCAGCAGCTTAGGTGCAGCCCCTGGGGAGACCCAGTACTTC

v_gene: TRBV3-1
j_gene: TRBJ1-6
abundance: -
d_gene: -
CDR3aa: CASSQVGFANSPLHF
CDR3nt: TGTGCCAGCAGCCAAGTTGGATTCGCTAATTCACCCCTCCACTTT

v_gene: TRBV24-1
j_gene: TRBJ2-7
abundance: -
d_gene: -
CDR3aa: CATSDPTRSGEQYF
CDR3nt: TGTGCCACCAGTGACCCGACGCGATCGGGGGAGCAGTACTTC

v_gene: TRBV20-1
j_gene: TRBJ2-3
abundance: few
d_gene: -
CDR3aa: CSAREHPLLDTQYF
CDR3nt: TGCAGTGCTAGAGAGCACCCCTTGCTAGATACGCAGTATTTT

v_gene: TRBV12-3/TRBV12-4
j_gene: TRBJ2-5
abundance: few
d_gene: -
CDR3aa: CASSLGRQWQETQYF
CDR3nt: TGTGCCAGCAGTTTAGGGAGACAGTGGCAAGAGACCCAGTACTTC

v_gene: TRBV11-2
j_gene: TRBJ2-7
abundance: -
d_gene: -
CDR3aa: CASSFGPLPYEQYF
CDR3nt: TGTGCCAGCAGCTTTGGACCCCTCCCTTACGAGCAGTACTTC

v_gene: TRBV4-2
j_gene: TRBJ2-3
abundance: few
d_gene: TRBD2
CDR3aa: CASSQDETSVPDTQYF
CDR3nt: TGTGCCAGCAGCCAAGACGAGACTAGCGTTCCAGATACGCAGTATTTT

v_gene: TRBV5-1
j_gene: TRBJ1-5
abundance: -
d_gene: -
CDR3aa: CASRPGLVDQPQHF
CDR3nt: TGCGCCAGCAGACCTGGACTGGTCGATCAGCCCCAGCATTTT

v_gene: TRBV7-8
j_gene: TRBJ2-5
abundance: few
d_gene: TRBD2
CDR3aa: CASSLTRVAGVETQYF
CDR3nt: TGTGCCAGCAGCTTAACTCGGGTAGCGGGGGTAGAGACCCAGTACTTC

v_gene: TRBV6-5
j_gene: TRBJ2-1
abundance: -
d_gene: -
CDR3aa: CAARSYNEQFF
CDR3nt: TGTGCCGCCCGCTCCTACAATGAGCAGTTCTTC

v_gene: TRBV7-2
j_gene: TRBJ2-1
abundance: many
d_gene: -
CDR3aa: CASSLVAIEQFF
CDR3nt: TGTGCCAGCAGCTTAGTGGCTATTGAGCAGTTCTTC

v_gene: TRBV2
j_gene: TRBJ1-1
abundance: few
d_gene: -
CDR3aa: CASSVNRYTEAFF
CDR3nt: TGTGCCAGCAGTGTTAACAGGTACACTGAAGCTTTCTTT

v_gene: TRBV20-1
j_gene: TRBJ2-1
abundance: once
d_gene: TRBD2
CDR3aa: CSANSGGADNEQFF
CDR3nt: TGCAGTGCTAATTCGGGGGGGGCCGATAATGAGCAGTTCTTC

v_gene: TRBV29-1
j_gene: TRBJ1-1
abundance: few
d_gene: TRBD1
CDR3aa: CSVDRDRNTEAFF
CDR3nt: TGCAGCGTAGATCGGGACAGGAACACTGAAGCTTTCTTT

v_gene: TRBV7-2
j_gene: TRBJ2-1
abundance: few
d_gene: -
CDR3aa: CASLPAPSYNEQFF
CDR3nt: TGTGCCAGCCTCCCAGCTCCTTCCTACAATGAGCAGTTCTTC

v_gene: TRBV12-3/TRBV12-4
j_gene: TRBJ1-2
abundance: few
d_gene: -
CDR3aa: CASSPRGHGYTF
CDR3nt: TGTGCCAGCAGTCCCAGGGGCCATGGCTACACCTTC

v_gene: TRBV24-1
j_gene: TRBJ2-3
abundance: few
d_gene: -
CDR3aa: CATSDPGVVGADTQYF
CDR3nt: TGTGCCACCAGTGACCCCGGGGTGGTAGGGGCAGATACGCAGTATTTT

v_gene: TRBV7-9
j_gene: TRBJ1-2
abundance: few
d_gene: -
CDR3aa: CASSLAGAGKFGYGYTF
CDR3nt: TGTGCCAGCAGCTTAGCAGGGGCAGGAAAGTTCGGCTATGGCTACACCTTC

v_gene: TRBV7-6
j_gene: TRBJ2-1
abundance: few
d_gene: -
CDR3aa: CASSFGPAYNEQFF
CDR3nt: TGTGCCAGCAGCTTCGGTCCAGCCTACAATGAGCAGTTCTTC

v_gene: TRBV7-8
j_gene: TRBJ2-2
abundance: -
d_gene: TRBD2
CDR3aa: CASSLPRLAVNTGELFF
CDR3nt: TGTGCCAGCAGCTTACCAAGGCTAGCGGTGAACACCGGGGAGCTGTTTTTT

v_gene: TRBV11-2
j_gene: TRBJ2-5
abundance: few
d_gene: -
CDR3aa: CASSPSLGGQETQYF
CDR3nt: TGTGCCAGCAGCCCCTCCCTAGGGGGACAAGAGACCCAGTACTTC

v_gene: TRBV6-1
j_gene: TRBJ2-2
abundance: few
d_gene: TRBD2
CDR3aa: CASSFLAGGTGELFF
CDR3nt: TGTGCCAGCAGCTTCCTAGCGGGAGGGACCGGGGAGCTGTTTTTT

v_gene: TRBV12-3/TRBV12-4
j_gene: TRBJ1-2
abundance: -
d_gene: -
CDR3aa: CASSLDVRDYGYTF
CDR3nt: TGTGCCAGCAGTTTGGACGTTCGGGACTACGGCTACACCTTC

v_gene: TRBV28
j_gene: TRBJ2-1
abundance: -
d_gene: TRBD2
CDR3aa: CASRPPTSGRFYNEQFF
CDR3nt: TGTGCCAGCAGGCCCCCGACTAGCGGGAGATTCTACAATGAGCAGTTCTTC

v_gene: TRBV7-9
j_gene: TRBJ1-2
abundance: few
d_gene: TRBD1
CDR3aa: CASSPATGGFGYTF
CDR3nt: TGTGCCAGCAGTCCAGCGACAGGGGGCTTTGGCTACACCTTC

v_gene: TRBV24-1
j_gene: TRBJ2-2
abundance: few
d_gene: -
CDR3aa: CATSDNRFTGELFF
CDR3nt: TGTGCCACCAGTGACAACAGATTCACCGGGGAGCTGTTTTTT

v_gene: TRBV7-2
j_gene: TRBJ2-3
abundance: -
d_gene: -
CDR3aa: CASSRRGLAASTDTQYF
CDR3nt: TGTGCCAGCAGCCGAAGGGGGCTAGCGGCTAGCACAGATACGCAGTATTTT

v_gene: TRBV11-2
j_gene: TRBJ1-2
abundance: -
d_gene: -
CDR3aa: CASTKVRGQVYGYTF
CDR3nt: TGTGCCAGCACCAAGGTTCGGGGGCAAGTTTATGGCTACACCTTC

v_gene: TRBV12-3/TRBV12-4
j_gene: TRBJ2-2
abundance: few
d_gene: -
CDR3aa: CASSQSENTGELFF
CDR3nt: TGTGCCAGCAGTCAATCAGAGAACACCGGGGAGCTGTTTTTT

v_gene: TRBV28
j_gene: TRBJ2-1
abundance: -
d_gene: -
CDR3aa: CASSQIGSGSYNEQFF
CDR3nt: TGTGCCAGCAGCCAGATCGGGAGTGGCTCCTACAATGAGCAGTTCTTC

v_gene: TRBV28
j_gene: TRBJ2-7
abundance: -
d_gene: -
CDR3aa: CASSLSLLYEQYF
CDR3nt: TGTGCCAGCAGTTTATCACTTCTCTACGAGCAGTACTTC

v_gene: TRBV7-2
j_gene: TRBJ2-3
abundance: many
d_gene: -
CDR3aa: CASSLLWGSKDTQYF
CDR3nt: TGTGCCAGCAGCTTACTTTGGGGCAGTAAAGATACGCAGTATTTT

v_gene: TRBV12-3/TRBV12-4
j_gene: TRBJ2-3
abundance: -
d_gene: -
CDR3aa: CASRLGTPSTDTQYF
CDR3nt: TGTGCCAGCAGACTCGGGACACCGTCCACAGATACGCAGTATTTT

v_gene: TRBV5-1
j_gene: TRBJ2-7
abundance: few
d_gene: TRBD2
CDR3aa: CASSLDPGGAYEQYF
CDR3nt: TGCGCCAGCAGCTTGGACCCCGGGGGGGCCTACGAGCAGTACTTC

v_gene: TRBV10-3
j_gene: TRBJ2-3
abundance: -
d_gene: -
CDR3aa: CAISDSRTDTQYF
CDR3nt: TGTGCCATCAGTGACTCTCGAACAGATACGCAGTATTTT

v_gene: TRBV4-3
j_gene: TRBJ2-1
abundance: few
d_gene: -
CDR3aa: CASSQDALASPDEQFF
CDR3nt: TGCGCCAGCAGCCAAGACGCTTTGGCTAGCCCCGATGAGCAGTTCTTC

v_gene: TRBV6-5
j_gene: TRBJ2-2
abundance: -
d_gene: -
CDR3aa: CASSYSRATGELFF
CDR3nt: TGTGCCAGCAGTTACTCTAGGGCGACCGGGGAGCTGTTTTTT

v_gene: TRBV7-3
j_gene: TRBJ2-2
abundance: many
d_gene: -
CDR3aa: CASSLNGGLANTGELFF
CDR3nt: TGTGCCAGCAGCCTCAATGGGGGGCTAGCGAACACCGGGGAGCTGTTTTTT